This TCR beta chain was sequenced in a study of blood T cell repertoires in COVID-19. Study-level information: Material from acute and convalescent COVID-19 was sourced from the United States, Italy and Spain. Sample material is recorded as cDNA or gDNA derived from T cells, B-cell-depleted T cells, or PBMCs.

Unmatched junction bases numbered 5, after V lost 2 bases and J lost 14 bases. This CDR3 is 12 amino acids long. Authors' methods: Nucleated cell counts were estimated from reference gene primer amplification. The assay was immunoSEQ multiplex PCR, and TCRdb's table has in-frame clones only and misses some. V and J calls plus clone size are reproduced from that table; the DNA served to infer D and trimming. The data show tens of thousands of clones, with 75% to 80% seen just once and 8.5% to 9% held by the top ten. The receptor's source is a man aged 70 or older with active or convalescent COVID-19. The V call is TRBV12-3 or TRBV12-4, the J call TRBJ2-5; 10 bases are a match to TRBD2. Sample: peripheral blood. The CDR3 nucleotides read TGTGCCAGCAGTTTAATAGCGGGGGGAATTTACTTC. Translation gives CASSLIAGGIYF.